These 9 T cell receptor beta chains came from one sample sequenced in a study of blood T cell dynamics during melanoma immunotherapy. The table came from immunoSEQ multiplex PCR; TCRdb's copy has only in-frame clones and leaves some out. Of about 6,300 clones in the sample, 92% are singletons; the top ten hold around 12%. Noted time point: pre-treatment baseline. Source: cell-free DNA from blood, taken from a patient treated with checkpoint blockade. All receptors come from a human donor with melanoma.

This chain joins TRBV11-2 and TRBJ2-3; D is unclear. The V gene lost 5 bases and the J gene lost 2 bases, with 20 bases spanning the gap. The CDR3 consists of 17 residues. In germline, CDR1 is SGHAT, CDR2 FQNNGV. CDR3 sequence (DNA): TGTGCCAGCAGCGTTTCTAGGGCGGCCCTTCCCACAGATACGCAGTATTTT. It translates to CASSVSRAALPTDTQYF.

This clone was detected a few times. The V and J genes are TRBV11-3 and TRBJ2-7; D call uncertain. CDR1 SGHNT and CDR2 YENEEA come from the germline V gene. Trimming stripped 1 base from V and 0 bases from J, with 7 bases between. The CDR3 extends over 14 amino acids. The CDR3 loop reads CASSLGPSSYEQYF. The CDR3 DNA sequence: TGTGCCAGCAGCTTAGGCCCCAGCTCCTACGAGCAGTACTTC.

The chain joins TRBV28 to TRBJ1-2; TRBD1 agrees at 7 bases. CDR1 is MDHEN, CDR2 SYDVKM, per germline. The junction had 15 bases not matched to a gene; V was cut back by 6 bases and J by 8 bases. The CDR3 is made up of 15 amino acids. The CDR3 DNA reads TGTGCCAGCAGAGCCCCCACAGGGGCTGGTACCGGCTACACCTTC. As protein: CASRAPTGAGTGYTF.

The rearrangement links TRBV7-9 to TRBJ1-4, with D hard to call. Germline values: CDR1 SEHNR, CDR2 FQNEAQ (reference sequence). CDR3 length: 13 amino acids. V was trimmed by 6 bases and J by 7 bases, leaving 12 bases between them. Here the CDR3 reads CASSSSGSEKLFF. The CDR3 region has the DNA TGTGCCAGCAGTTCGTCGGGGAGTGAAAAACTGTTTTTT. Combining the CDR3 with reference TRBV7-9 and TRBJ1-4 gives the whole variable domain DTGVSQNPRHKITKRGQNVTFRCDPISEHNRLYWYRQTLGQGPEFLTYFQNEAQLEKSRLLSDRFSAERPKGSFSTLEIQRTEQGDSAMYLCASSSSGSEKLFFGSGTQLSVL.

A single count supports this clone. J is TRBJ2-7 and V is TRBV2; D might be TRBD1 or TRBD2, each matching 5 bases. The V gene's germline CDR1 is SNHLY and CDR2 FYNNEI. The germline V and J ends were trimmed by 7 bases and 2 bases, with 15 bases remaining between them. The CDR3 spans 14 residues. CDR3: CASTPGRQAYEQYF. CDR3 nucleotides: TGTGCCAGCACCCCGGGACGCCAAGCCTACGAGCAGTACTTC.

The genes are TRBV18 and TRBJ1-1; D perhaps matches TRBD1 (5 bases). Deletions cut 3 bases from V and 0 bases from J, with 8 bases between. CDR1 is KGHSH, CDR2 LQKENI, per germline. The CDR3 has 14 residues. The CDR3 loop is CASSPDRLNTEAFF. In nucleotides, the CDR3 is TGTGCCAGCTCACCTGACAGACTGAACACTGAAGCTTTCTTT.

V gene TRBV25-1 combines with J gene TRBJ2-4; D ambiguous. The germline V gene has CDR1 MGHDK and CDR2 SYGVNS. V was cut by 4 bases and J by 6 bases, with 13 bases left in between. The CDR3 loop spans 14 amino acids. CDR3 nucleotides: TGTGCCAGCAGTGCGGAGAACCTCGGAAACATTCAGTACTTC. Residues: CASSAENLGNIQYF.

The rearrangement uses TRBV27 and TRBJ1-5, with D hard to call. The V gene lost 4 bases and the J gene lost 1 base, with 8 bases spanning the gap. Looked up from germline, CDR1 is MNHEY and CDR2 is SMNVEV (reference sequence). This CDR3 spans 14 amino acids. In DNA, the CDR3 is TGTGCCAGCAGTTCAACCTCGAGCAATCAGCCCCAGCATTTT. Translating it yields CASSSTSSNQPQHF.

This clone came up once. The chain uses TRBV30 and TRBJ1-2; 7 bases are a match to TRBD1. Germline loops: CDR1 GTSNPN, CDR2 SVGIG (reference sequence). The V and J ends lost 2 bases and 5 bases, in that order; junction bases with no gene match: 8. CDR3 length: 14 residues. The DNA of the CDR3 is TGTGCCTGGAGTTTGAGGGCAGGGGGGTATGGCTACACCTTC. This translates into CAWSLRAGGYGYTF. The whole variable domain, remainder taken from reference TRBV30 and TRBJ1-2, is SQTIHQWPATLVQPVGSPLSLECTVEGTSNPNLYWYRQAAGRGLQLLFYSVGIGQISSEVPQNLSASRPQDRQFILSSKKLLLSDSGFYLCAWSLRAGGYGYTFGSGTRLTVV.